The entry that follows covers one TCR beta chain sequence. What antigen it recognizes has not been identified. Base-call qualities are not available, and no considerably larger clone is one nucleotide away. The method was 5' RACE. TCRdb lists the instrument as Illumina HiSeq 2500. A second PCR of roughly 7 to 11 cycles was performed with a sample-barcoded 5' primer and a J-beta primer mix. Each TCR beta cDNA molecule received a unique molecular identifier from a template-switch 5' adaptor carrying 12 random nucleotides. Each sample yielded at least 2.5 million CDR3-containing paired-end reads. The Mint cDNA synthesis kit, primed by a TRBC-specific oligonucleotide, was used to synthesize first-strand cDNA from all RNA. All cDNA was treated with uracil-DNA glycosylase and then went through a first 18-cycle PCR with the universal primers M1SS and BC2_uni_R. The original pipeline was this. For normalization, 1 million high-quality reads were randomly selected from each sample, with every read carrying a distinct molecular identifier. Instead of being binned into consensus sequences, reads with shared molecular identifiers were discarded. MiTCR, run with a Q25 quality threshold and the strictest error-elimination algorithm, handled CDR3 identification, clonotype clustering and error correction. A nonparametric unseen species model with Euler transformation was used to estimate lower-bound total TCR beta diversity. The raw public data were reprocessed by TCRdb itself: fastp quality trimming at Q25, MiXCR clonotype calling, in-frame beta chains only. CDR3 protein duplicates are merged, each entry listing the most common genes and DNA. None of the V and J calls come from the authors' own analysis; TCRdb made them. For this sample the table gives hundreds of thousands of distinct CDR3 sequences, of which under 50% were detected only once. Of the sample, under 15% is held by the ten largest clones.

The data belong to a study of blood T cells in healthy people across ages (dated by TCRdb to 2015 to 2017). For context, the study as a whole: Template switching captured roughly one uniquely barcoded TCR beta cDNA molecule per two T cells in model experiments. To avoid experimental bias, donors of different ages were randomly spread across the sequencing lanes. The donors were split into four age groups: young (average about 15 years), middle-aged (roughly 39), aged (about 56) and long-lived (about 82). To track age-related changes in TCR beta repertoire diversity, the study relied on deep sequencing normalized with unique cDNA molecular identifiers. For two donors (one aged 18 to 30 and one aged 80 or older), the study analyzed two additional independent replicas of 1 million unique cDNA reads from the same blood draw. Study-level results and caveats: Estimates of total diversity from one million sequenced T cells were regarded as lower bounds and underestimates. The CMV infection status of donors was not known, potentially confounding age-related changes in expanded clonotypes. A strong correlation was found between observed TCR beta diversity and the percentage of naive T cells measured by flow cytometry. Compared with the aged group, more naive CD4+ T cells, fewer expanded clones and increased TCR diversity were shown by the long-lived group, suggesting age selection. Since profiling was done on bulk unsorted PBMCs, naive and antigen-experienced compartments could not be conclusively compared. As age increased, observed TCR beta diversity per million T cells dropped in a roughly linear way, and a significant reduction was already evident by age 40.

Between the V and J ends, shortened by 4 bases and 7 bases respectively, the junction contains 17 bases. Its CDR3 holds 16 amino acids, cysteine through phenylalanine. Here the CDR3 DNA is all that survives: 48 bases in frame from base 1. The germline V gene provides CDR1 MGHRA and CDR2 YSYEKL. Donors were about 36 systemically healthy Caucasian individuals from Russia aged roughly 6 to 100 years. Each donor gave around 9.5 milliliters of peripheral blood, collected into EDTA-treated Vacutainer tubes. Ficoll-Paque density-gradient centrifugation was used to isolate PBMCs, with at least 6 million obtained per sample. Trizol reagent was used to extract total RNA from the PBMCs, yielding at least 6 micrograms per sample. The percentages of naive CD45RAhigh/CD27high T cells were determined by flow cytometry on a PBMC aliquot from every donor.

This receptor was obtained from a man under 40 in good health. The source material was blood. The V gene is TRBV4-1 and the J gene is TRBJ1-6; the D gene remains uncertain. The CDR3 is CASSPNVDRINSPLHF. In nucleotide form, the sequence is TGCGCCAGCAGCCCCAACGTAGACCGGATAAATTCACCCCTCCACTTT.